The 15 T cell receptor delta chains below come from one sample, sequenced in a study of gamma delta lymphoproliferative disorders and STAT genes. The receptor sequences were amplified from genomic DNA of peripheral blood mononuclear cells. TCRdb redid the clone calls on the multiplex PCR reads with CATT. The sample carries 1,200 to 1,500 delta-chain clones, roughly 0.9% recorded once. Sequencing input: blood. The receptors derive from a human donor in good health.

This clone showed up just a few times. The chain combines TRDV1 with TRDJ1; 12 nucleotides match TRDD3. CDR1 and CDR2 (germline): TSWWSYY, QGS. The CDR3 consists of 24 residues. Losses at the gene ends were 0 bases for V and 2 bases for J; bases not matched to a gene: 25. The chain's CDR3 is CALGELRPSPPLLGDTWRTDKLIF. CDR3 nucleotide sequence: TGTGCTCTTGGGGAACTCCGTCCCTCGCCGCCGCTACTGGGGGATACTTGGAGAACCGATAAACTCATCTTT.

This clone was seen a few times. Given a far larger clone just one base away, this is likely a sequencing read error. The sample holds other DNA sequences that translate to the same CDR3. The V call is TRDV2, the J call TRDJ3, with a possible D match to TRDD3 (6 bases). The germline V gene encodes CDR1 GEAIGNYY and CDR2 EKD. CDR3 size: 19 residues. The chain's CDR3 is CACDSTVGGVSWDTRQMFF. The CDR3 DNA reads as TGTGCCTGTGACTCCACCGTGGGGGGGGTCTCCTGGGACACCCGGCAGATGTTTTTC.

For this clone: This sequence is one base from a far larger clone and is likely a read error. The sample carries other DNA sequences with the same CDR3. This sequence joins TRDV1 and TRDJ1; 8 bases line up with TRDD3. Germline-derived CDR1 and CDR2 are TSWWSYY and QGS. The CDR3 has 18 residues. The CDR3 DNA is TGTGCCCTTGGGGGACAGGCTGGGGGGGATAAGACGACCGATAAACTCATCTTT. It translates to CALGGQAGGDKTTDKLIF.

Comment on this clone: The mismatch at residue 6 between this DNA's translation and the TCRdb protein of a much larger clone likely reflects a read error; the protein shown is translated from the DNA. The chain couples TRDV2 to TRDJ1, with D possibly being TRDD3 (6 bases). Trimming removed 0 bases at V and 2 bases at J, with 15 bases between. The CDR3 is 16 residues long. Germline values: CDR1 GEAIGNYY, CDR2 EKD. The CDR3 here is CACDTMGARGTDKLIF. The DNA for the CDR3 is TGTGCCTGTGACACCATGGGGGCCCGGGGAACCGATAAACTCATCTTT.

In its sample, this clone was seen a few times. The TCRdb record carries a much larger clone's protein, which differs from this DNA's translation at residue 4; a read error is the likely cause, and the protein listed here is the DNA translation. The chain employs TRDV2 and TRDJ1; 8 bases align to TRDD3. The length of the CDR3 is 15 residues. The V and J ends lost 6 bases and 2 bases, in that order; junction bases with no gene match: 10. CDR1 is GEAIGNYY, CDR2 EKD, per germline. CDR3 in amino acids: CACITGGIWTDKLIF. Written as DNA, the CDR3 is TGTGCCTGTATAACTGGGGGGATATGGACCGATAAACTCATCTTT.

Comments on this clone: For this DNA, TCRdb reports the protein of a much larger clone, which diverges at residue 16, most likely from a read error; the protein presented here is translated directly from the DNA. The chain couples TRDV2 to TRDJ1; maybe TRDD2 (5 bases). The CDR3 loop spans 20 amino acids. The germline gives CDR1 GEAIGNYY, CDR2 EKD. The CDR3 reads CACDTMSSYGANYYTEKLIF. The DNA of the CDR3 is TGTGCCTGTGACACTATGAGCTCCTATGGAGCCAACTATTACACCGAGAAACTCATCTTT.

Turning to this clone: Translating this DNA gives a protein that differs at residues 4 and 16 from the TCRdb one, which belongs to a much larger clone; a read error is likely, and the protein shown is this translation. The chain couples TRDV2 to TRDJ1, with 13 positions matching TRDD3. CDR1 GEAIGNYY and CDR2 EKD come from the germline V gene. The CDR3 sequence is 18 residues long. CDR3 residues: CACGALLGDTDLTDKPIF. The CDR3 nucleotides read TGTGCCTGTGGCGCCCTACTGGGGGATACGGACTTAACCGATAAACCCATCTTT.

This clone came up a few times. A single base is all that separates this from a far larger clone, so a read error is likely. Other nucleotide sequences in the sample specify the same CDR3. This chain joins TRDV1 and TRDJ1, with 9 nucleotides matching TRDD3. From germline, CDR1 is TSWWSYY and CDR2 QGS. The CDR3 is made up of 21 amino acids. J was trimmed by 7 bases and V by 5 bases; bases with no gene match: 29. CDR3 protein: CALGQPLPHPLRLGDPSKLIF. The CDR3 nucleotides are TGTGCTCTTGGGCAACCCTTGCCGCATCCCCTGAGACTGGGGGACCCCTCTAAACTCATCTTT.

With respect to this clone: A far larger clone is only one base removed, so a read error is likely. At the DNA level, this CDR3 is encoded by other sequences in the same sample as well. The V and J genes are TRDV2 and TRDJ1; 9 bases line up with TRDD3. The CDR3 has 18 residues. J lost 5 bases, V lost 0 bases, and 15 bases had no gene match. CDR1 GEAIGNYY and CDR2 EKD come from the germline V gene. The CDR3 DNA is TGTGCCTGTGACACCCTACTGGGGGACCCCTTCTTGACTGATAAACTCATCTTT. Translating gives CACDTLLGDPFLTDKLIF.

This clone was seen only a few times. This likely traces to a read error, being one base from a far larger clone. The same CDR3 is also encoded by other DNA sequences in this sample. The chain links TRDV1 to TRDJ3; D possibly corresponds to TRDD2 (7 bases). This CDR3 spans 24 amino acids. The V end lost 0 bases, the J end lost 0 bases, and 27 bases lay between the germline ends. Germline loops: CDR1 TSWWSYY, CDR2 QGS. The chain's CDR3 is CALGELSFFFLRTGSSWDTRQMFF. As DNA, the CDR3 is TGTGCTCTTGGGGAACTTTCCTTCTTTTTCCTACGCACTGGGAGCTCCTGGGACACCCGACAGATGTTTTTC.

This clone was recorded many times. A far more abundant clone sits one base away, making this likely a read error. At the DNA level, this CDR3 is encoded by other sequences in the same sample as well. This chain uses TRDV2 with TRDJ1, with TRDD3 matching over 8 bases. The germline CDR1 and CDR2 sequences are GEAIGNYY and EKD. The CDR3 sequence is 16 residues long. CDR3 protein: CACDTLGEMYTDKLIF. The CDR3 DNA reads TGTGCCTGTGACACTCTGGGGGAAATGTACACCGATAAACTCATCTTC.

To note about this clone: TCRdb lists the protein of a much larger clone for this DNA, which differs at residue 12, so this is likely a read error; the protein given here is translated from the DNA itself. V usage is TRAV38-2/DV8 and J usage is TRDJ1; the D is unclear. Germline lookup yields CDR1 TSESDYY and CDR2 QEAYKQQN. The CDR3 is 19 amino acids. Trimming took 9 bases from V and 1 from J, leaving 31 bases between them. The CDR3 sequence: CAFMKPQGGGWRFTDKLIF. For the CDR3, the DNA is TGTGCTTTCATGAAGCCACAGGGTGGCGGGTGGAGGTTCACCGATAAACTCATCTTT.

This clone was detected only a few times. TCRdb's protein for this DNA is that of a much larger clone and differs from the translation at residue 18, likely a read error; the protein shown is the DNA translation. The CDR3 DNA follows: TGTGCTCTTGGGGAACGGCCCGTCCCCCTTCCTATTGTTTGGGGGATACCGAATACCGATAAACTCATCTTT. This codes for CALGERPVPLPIVWGIPNTDKLIF. V usage is TRDV1 and J usage is TRDJ1; the match to TRDD3 covers 10 bases. The CDR3 is made up of 24 amino acids. The germline V gene encodes CDR1 TSWWSYY and CDR2 QGS. V dropped 1 base and J dropped 2; count of bases not matched to a gene: 28.

This clone showed up many times. It differs at one base from a far larger clone, so likely a read error. Distinct nucleotide sequences in the sample also encode this CDR3. The CDR3 region is CALGPYLYVLVPYTDKLIF. The CDR3, as DNA: TGTGCTCTTGGGCCCTACCTGTACGTTTTGGTTCCGTACACCGATAAACTCATCTTT. The chain links TRDV1 to TRDJ1; perhaps TRDD2 as D (5 bases). V shed 5 bases and J shed 0 bases, with 25 bases lying between them. The CDR3 covers 19 residues. Germline loops: CDR1 TSWWSYY, CDR2 QGS.

Only a few counts were recorded for this clone. TCRdb lists the protein of a much larger clone for this DNA, which differs at residue 12, so this is likely a read error; the protein given here is translated from the DNA itself. The rearrangement uses TRDV2 and TRDJ3; TRDD3 is a possible D gene (6 bases). This CDR3 contains 19 residues. Germline assignment: CDR1 GEAIGNYY and CDR2 EKD. CDR3 sequence: CACDSTVGGVSRDTRQMFF. In nucleotides, the CDR3 is TGTGCCTGTGACTCCACCGTGGGGGGGGTCTCCCGGGACACCCGACAGATGTTTTTC.